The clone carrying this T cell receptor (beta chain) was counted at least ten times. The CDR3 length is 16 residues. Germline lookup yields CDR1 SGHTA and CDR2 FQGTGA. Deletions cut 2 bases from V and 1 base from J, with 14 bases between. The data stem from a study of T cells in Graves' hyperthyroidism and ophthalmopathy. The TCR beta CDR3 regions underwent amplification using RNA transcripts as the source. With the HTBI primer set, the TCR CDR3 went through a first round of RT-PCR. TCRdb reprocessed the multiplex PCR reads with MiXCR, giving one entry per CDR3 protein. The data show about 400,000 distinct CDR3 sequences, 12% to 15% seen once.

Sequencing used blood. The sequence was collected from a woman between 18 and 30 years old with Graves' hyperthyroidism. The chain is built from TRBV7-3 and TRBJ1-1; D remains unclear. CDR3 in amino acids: CASSLPPRGGNTEAFF. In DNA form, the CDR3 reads TGTGCCAGCAGCTTACCACCCCGGGGTGGGAACACTGAAGCTTTCTTT.